These T cell receptor beta chains were read from a single sample in a study of T cell changes during pregnancy in multiple sclerosis. Produced via immunoSEQ multiplex PCR; TCRdb's table is partial and in-frame only. In the table there are more than 80,000 clones, approximately 91% of which are singletons. The source material was PBMCs, sampled in the first trimester of pregnancy. The receptors originated from a female donor in good health, serving as a control in a pregnancy study. Some clones in this sample may be carry-over from other donors' samples. The CDR3 runs from the conserved cysteine through the conserved F or W. A D gene is named only where the DNA matches it firmly. Clone size, where shown, is once, few, many, or a class for clones that have expanded.

j_call | v_call | clone_size | d_call | cdr3_aa | cdr3_nt
TRBJ2-5 | TRBV7-9 | - | TRBD1 | CASSLGDRQTQETQYF | TGTGCCAGCAGCTTAGGGGACAGACAGACCCAAGAGACCCAGTACTTC
TRBJ2-1 | TRBV5-6 | once | TRBD2 | CASSSKYLAGEGNNEQFF | TGTGCCAGCAGCTCTAAATATTTAGCGGGAGAAGGGAACAATGAGCAGTTCTTC
TRBJ1-6 | TRBV18 | few | TRBD1 | CASSPRGQFDNSPLHF | TGTGCCAGCTCACCAAGGGGGCAATTTGATAATTCACCCCTCCACTTT
TRBJ1-5 | TRBV28 | - | - | CASRRDPWSNQPQHF | TGTGCCAGCAGGCGGGACCCTTGGAGCAATCAGCCCCAGCATTTT
TRBJ2-1 | TRBV7-8 | - | TRBD2 | CASSSFSGGANNEQFF | TGTGCCAGCAGCTCCTTTAGCGGGGGGGCCAACAATGAGCAGTTCTTC
TRBJ2-3 | TRBV2 | - | TRBD1 | CASSDGTGGTDTQYF | TGTGCCAGCAGCGACGGGACAGGGGGCACAGATACGCAGTATTTT
TRBJ2-3 | TRBV10-3 | - | TRBD1 | CATGFGTASTDTQYF | TGTGCCACAGGTTTCGGGACAGCTAGCACAGATACGCAGTATTTT
TRBJ2-7 | TRBV5-1 | - | - | CASSPRVGYEQYF | TGCGCCAGCAGCCCGAGGGTGGGCTACGAGCAGTACTTC
TRBJ1-2 | TRBV6-1 | - | - | CASSEWGGYGYTF | TGTGCCAGCAGTGAATGGGGGGGGTATGGCTACACCTTC
TRBJ2-7 | TRBV5-6 | - | TRBD2 | CASSARLAGGLKQYF | TGTGCCAGCAGCGCCAGACTAGCGGGGGGCCTAAAGCAGTACTTC
TRBJ2-3 | TRBV9 | - | TRBD1 | CASSAKGASTDTQYF | TGTGCCAGCAGCGCTAAGGGGGCTAGCACAGATACGCAGTATTTT
TRBJ1-5 | TRBV27 | - | TRBD1 | CASSSGTASNQPQHF | TGTGCCAGCAGCTCCGGGACAGCTAGCAATCAGCCCCAGCATTTT
TRBJ2-3 | TRBV9 | - | - | CASRGGAGLTDTQYF | TGTGCCAGCCGTGGGGGGGCGGGACTGACAGATACGCAGTATTTT
TRBJ2-4 | TRBV28 | - | TRBD1 | CASSKTGGGQNIQYF | TGTGCCAGCAGTAAGACAGGGGGGGGGCAAAACATTCAGTACTTC
TRBJ1-2 | TRBV7-9 | - | - | CASSLRSVGYTF | TGTGCCAGCAGCTTGAGGTCCGTCGGCTACACCTTC
TRBJ2-7 | TRBV6-5 | - | - | CASSPMTASYEQYF | TGTGCCAGCAGCCCCATGACAGCCTCCTACGAGCAGTACTTC
TRBJ2-3 | TRBV2 | - | TRBD2 | CASSPGELAGASTDTQYF | TGTGCCAGCAGTCCCGGGGAGCTAGCGGGGGCGAGCACAGATACGCAGTATTTT
TRBJ2-1 | TRBV4-1 | - | TRBD2 | CASSQELLWLAGVPNEQFF | TGCGCCAGCAGCCAAGAATTGCTTTGGCTAGCGGGAGTGCCCAATGAGCAGTTCTTC
TRBJ2-3 | TRBV2 | - | - | CASSEGSTDTQYF | TGTGCCAGCAGTGAGGGCAGCACAGATACGCAGTATTTT
TRBJ1-4 | TRBV7-4 | - | TRBD1 | CASSLVGGGTGITENEKLFF | TGTGCCAGCAGCTTAGTGGGCGGGGGGACAGGGATTACGGAGAATGAAAAACTGTTTTTT
TRBJ2-3 | TRBV6-4 | - | TRBD2 | CASSEFDGGATDTQYF | TGTGCCAGCAGTGAGTTCGACGGGGGGGCGACAGATACGCAGTATTTT
TRBJ2-7 | TRBV28 | - | - | CASSLRTDYEQYF | TGTGCCAGCAGTTTAAGGACTGACTACGAGCAGTACTTC
TRBJ2-2 | TRBV7-2 | - | TRBD2 | CASSLVAGTNTGELFF | TGTGCCAGCAGCTTAGTAGCGGGGACGAACACCGGGGAGCTGTTTTTT
TRBJ2-7 | TRBV27 | - | TRBD1 | CASSRQGPYEQYF | TGTGCCAGCAGCCGACAGGGCCCCTACGAGCAGTACTTC
TRBJ1-1 | TRBV27 | once | - | CATSGPTEAFF | TGTGCCACCTCAGGGCCCACTGAAGCTTTCTTT
TRBJ1-1 | TRBV4-1 | - | - | CASSQGGGWNTEAFF | TGCGCCAGCAGCCAAGGGGGAGGGTGGAACACTGAAGCTTTCTTT
TRBJ2-1 | TRBV4-3 | - | - | CASSQGRDNEQFF | TGCGCCAGCAGCCAAGGCCGGGACAATGAGCAGTTCTTC
TRBJ2-5 | TRBV2 | - | - | CASRGGFQETQYF | TGTGCCAGCAGGGGAGGTTTCCAAGAGACCCAGTACTTC
TRBJ1-5 | TRBV7-8 | once | - | CASSLRAQPQHF | TGTGCCAGCAGCTTACGAGCTCAGCCCCAGCATTTT